Following are 20 T cell receptor beta chains from one sample sequenced in a study of cytomegalovirus exposure and HLA in healthy donors. The PCR ran on 60 Vbeta and 13 Jbeta primers. TCRdb's table, derived via immunoSEQ multiplex PCR, lists solely in-frame clones and lacks some. The table has around 95,000 clones, 65% to 80% seen once. The sequenced sample consisted of PBMCs. These TCRs come from a man aged 25 to 40 in good health and CMV-seropositive.

Here the CDR3 DNA reads TGTGCCAGCAGCGACGCCAGCCTGGGGGCCACTAATGAAAAACTGTTTTTT. Translation gives CASSDASLGATNEKLFF. The rearrangement links TRBV7-9 to TRBJ1-4; D possibly corresponds to TRBD1 (6 bases). Trimming removed 5 bases from V and 2 bases from J, with 18 bases in between. Germline V CDR1 and CDR2: SEHNR, FQNEAQ (reference sequence). There are 17 residues in the CDR3.

About this clone itself: This CDR3 is also generated by other DNA sequences in the sample. The genes are TRBV4-1 and TRBJ2-3, with 8 bases lining up with TRBD2. V gave up 3 bases and J gave up 1 base; unmatched junction bases: 9. CDR3 length: 17 amino acids. Germline-derived CDR1 and CDR2 are MGHRA and YSYEKL. CDR3: CASSQAPMGLGTDTQYF. The CDR3 bases are TGCGCCAGCAGCCAGGCCCCGATGGGACTAGGCACAGATACGCAGTATTTT.

This clone was seen only a few times. The J gene is TRBJ2-1, the V gene TRBV6-5; D is unclear. Trimming pared 0 bases from V and 7 bases from J, leaving 4 bases between. CDR1 is MNHEY, CDR2 SVGAGI, per germline. The CDR3 totals 12 residues. CDR3: CASSYSRNEQFF. In nucleotides, the CDR3 is TGTGCCAGCAGTTACTCCCGGAATGAGCAGTTCTTC.

The J gene is TRBJ1-6, the V gene TRBV9; D is possibly TRBD1 (6 bases). CDR1 is SGDLS, CDR2 YYNGEE, per germline. This CDR3 has 14 amino acids. The germline V and J ends were trimmed by 3 bases and 8 bases, with 12 bases remaining between them. CDR3 region: CASSATAGDSPLHF. The CDR3 DNA reads TGTGCCAGCAGCGCAACAGCAGGGGATTCACCCCTCCACTTT.

About this clone: The same CDR3 can be traced to other DNA sequences in this sample. The gene calls are TRBV19 and TRBJ2-7, with a possible D match to TRBD2 (5 bases). The germline V and J ends were trimmed by 7 bases and 4 bases, with 17 bases remaining between them. In germline, CDR1 is LNHDA, CDR2 SQIVND (reference sequence). This CDR3 contains 14 residues. The CDR3 region has the DNA TGTGCCAGTACCTCTTCCGGGATACCTTACGAGCAGTACTTC. This translates into CASTSSGIPYEQYF.

The CDR3 loop is CASSTQRGLIYNEQFF. The CDR3 DNA reads TGTGCCAGCAGTACTCAGAGGGGGCTGATCTACAATGAGCAGTTCTTC. The chain is built from TRBV27 and TRBJ2-1, with 7 bases lining up with TRBD1. Germline values: CDR1 MNHEY, CDR2 SMNVEV (reference sequence). V trimming: 5 bases; J trimming: 3 bases; junction bases outside the gene matches: 10. This CDR3 is built from 16 residues.

This clone was seen a few times. The rearrangement joins TRBV2 to TRBJ1-5; weak D call: TRBD1 (6 bases). This CDR3 contains 15 residues. Per germline, CDR1 SNHLY and CDR2 FYNNEI. The ends were cut back, 3 bases at V and 5 bases at J, with 14 bases in the middle. The CDR3 sequence is CASSEVYRVDQPQHF. The CDR3 coding sequence is TGTGCCAGCAGTGAGGTGTACAGGGTAGATCAGCCCCAGCATTTT.

V gene TRBV18 combines with J gene TRBJ1-2; 7 bases fit TRBD1. Looked up from germline, CDR1 is KGHSH and CDR2 is LQKENI. The V segment lost 5 bases and the J segment 3 bases; nucleotides outside the gene matches: 3. The CDR3 contains 13 residues. As DNA, the CDR3 is TGTGCCAGCTCATCAGACAGGGACTATGGCTACACCTTC. Amino acid sequence: CASSSDRDYGYTF.

The rearrangement links TRBV4-1 to TRBJ1-1; D call uncertain. This CDR3 is built from 16 residues. The germline V gene has CDR1 MGHRA and CDR2 YSYEKL. V lost 1 base, J lost 3 bases, and 15 bases lay in between. The chain's CDR3 is CASSQGPGSKYTEAFF. The CDR3 DNA reads as TGCGCCAGCAGCCAAGGTCCGGGTAGTAAGTACACTGAAGCTTTCTTT.

This chain joins TRBV18 and TRBJ2-3, with D unresolved. V lost 3 bases, J lost 0 bases, and 7 bases lay in between. Germline CDR1 and CDR2: KGHSH and LQKENI. The CDR3 length is 14 residues. This CDR3 is CASSPQASTDTQYF. As DNA, the CDR3 is TGTGCCAGCTCACCGCAAGCTAGCACAGATACGCAGTATTTT.

This clone was counted a single time. CDR3 loop: CSVEDSAGVTLGAAFF. CDR3 bases: TGCAGCGTTGAAGATTCCGCAGGGGTAACCCTCGGCGCAGCTTTCTTT. The rearrangement uses TRBV29-1 and TRBJ1-1; D perhaps matches TRBD1 (6 bases). The germline gives CDR1 SQVTM, CDR2 ANQGSEA. With 0 bases removed from V and 10 bases from J, the gap between germline ends came to 24 bases. There are 16 residues in the CDR3.

The chain carries TRBV19 and TRBJ2-2; 7 bases agree with TRBD2. Germline CDR1 is LNHDA and CDR2 is SQIVND (reference sequence). After removal of 5 bases from V and 2 bases from J, the junction contained 8 bases not matched to a gene. This CDR3 contains 16 residues. DNA of the CDR3: TGTGCCAGTAGTCGGTCCGGACTAGTCAACACCGGGGAGCTGTTTTTT. Translated: CASSRSGLVNTGELFF. Combining the CDR3 with reference TRBV19 and TRBJ2-2 gives the whole variable domain DGGITQSPKYLFRKEGQNVTLSCEQNLNHDAMYWYRQDPGQGLRLIYYSQIVNDFQKGDIAEGYSVSREKKESFPLTVTSAQKNPTAFYLCASSRSGLVNTGELFFGEGSRLTVL.

This clone was recorded at least ten times. This chain links TRBV28 with TRBJ2-5, with a tentative D call TRBD2 (5 bases). CDR1 is MDHEN and CDR2 is SYDVKM in the germline V gene. Trimming removed 6 bases from V and 4 bases from J, with 18 bases in between. The CDR3 contains 15 residues. CDR3 nucleotide sequence: TGTGCCAGCAGCTCCGGCGGAGGAGGTCGAGAGACCCAGTACTTC. Its protein is CASSSGGGGRETQYF.

The V gene is TRBV4-1, the J gene TRBJ1-5; the D gene is possibly TRBD1 (6 bases). The CDR3 length is 16 residues. Trimming cost V 2 bases and J 0 bases, with 11 bases left between them. The germline V gene has CDR1 MGHRA and CDR2 YSYEKL. The CDR3 loop is CASSQLQGYSNQPQHF. Here the CDR3 DNA reads TGCGCCAGCAGCCAATTGCAGGGGTATAGCAATCAGCCCCAGCATTTT.

This chain's CDR3 is CASSEGGSENIQYF. The DNA of the CDR3 is TGTGCCAGCAGTGAGGGCGGGAGCGAAAACATTCAGTACTTC. The chain links TRBV28 to TRBJ2-4; the match to TRBD2 covers 7 bases. The germline V gene encodes CDR1 MDHEN and CDR2 SYDVKM. With V trimmed by 5 bases and J by 5 bases, 6 bases remained unmatched. CDR3 size: 14 residues.

The gene calls are TRBV19 and TRBJ1-1; no clear D gene. V lost 7 bases and J lost 2, with 14 bases in between. This CDR3 contains 14 residues. CDR1 is LNHDA and CDR2 is SQIVND in the germline V gene (reference sequence). CDR3 sequence reads: CASTSGYSNTEAFF. In DNA, the CDR3 is TGTGCCAGTACCTCAGGATACTCAAACACTGAAGCTTTCTTT.

This clone occurred once. V and J are TRBV23-1 and TRBJ2-6, with a weak D call TRBD1 (5 bases). TRBV23-1 falls under the ORF class, with uncertain function. This CDR3 is 16 amino acids long. V was pared by 3 bases and J by 4 bases, with 13 bases between. As DNA, the CDR3 is TGCGCCAGCAGTCACCACAGGAGCTTGGGGGCCAACGTCCTGACTTTC. It specifies CASSHHRSLGANVLTF.

This chain joins TRBV4-2 and TRBJ2-7; TRBD2 matches 11 bases. The V gene end was trimmed by 0 bases and the J gene end by 0 bases; junction bases not matched to a gene: 1. The CDR3 has 16 residues. CDR1 and CDR2 from the germline V gene are LGHNA and YNFKEQ. CDR3 amino acids: CASSQDGTSGSYEQYF. CDR3 DNA sequence: TGTGCCAGCAGCCAAGACGGGACTAGCGGCTCCTACGAGCAGTACTTC.

The chain joins TRBV18 to TRBJ1-1; D ambiguous. This CDR3 comprises 14 residues. CDR1 KGHSH and CDR2 LQKENI come from the germline V gene. Trimming shortened V by 3 bases and J by 3 bases, and 11 bases separated the two germline ends. In nucleotides, the CDR3 is TGTGCCAGCTCACCGCCCGGCGGCTACACTGAAGCTTTCTTT. This encodes CASSPPGGYTEAFF.

The CDR3, as DNA: TGCGCCAGCAGCTTGACGTGGGGGCCGTCCTACGAGCAGTACTTC. Translation: CASSLTWGPSYEQYF. This rearrangement joins TRBV5-1 to TRBJ2-5; TRBD1 is a possible D gene (6 bases). TRBJ2-7 matches the DNA end more closely, so the J call is doubtful. CDR1 and CDR2 (germline): SGHRS, YFSETQ. The length of the CDR3 is 15 residues.